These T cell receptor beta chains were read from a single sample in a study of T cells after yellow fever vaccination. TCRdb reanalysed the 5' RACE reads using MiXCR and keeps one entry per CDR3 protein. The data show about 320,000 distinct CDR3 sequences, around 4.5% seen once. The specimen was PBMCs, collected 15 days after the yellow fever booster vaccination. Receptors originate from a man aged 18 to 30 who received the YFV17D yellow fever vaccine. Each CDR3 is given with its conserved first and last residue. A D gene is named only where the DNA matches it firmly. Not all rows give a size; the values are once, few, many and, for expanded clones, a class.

CDR3nt: TGTGCCAGCATTGGCTCTGGGGCCAACGTCCTGACTTTC; CDR3aa: CASIGSGANVLTF; abundance: many; v_gene: TRBV6-5; d_gene: -; len: 13; j_gene: TRBJ2-6
CDR3nt: TGTGCCAGCAGCTCGACAGGGGTGAGCTATGGCTACACCTTC; CDR3aa: CASSSTGVSYGYTF; abundance: many; v_gene: TRBV11-2; d_gene: TRBD1; len: 14; j_gene: TRBJ1-2
CDR3nt: TGTGCCAGTAGTATAGTAGGTGAAAGGGACACCGGGGAGCTGTTTTTT; CDR3aa: CASSIVGERDTGELFF; abundance: -; v_gene: TRBV19; d_gene: -; len: 16; j_gene: TRBJ2-2
CDR3nt: TGTGCCATCAGCCCTCCGGGAGACGAGAAAGATACGCAGTATTTT; CDR3aa: CAISPPGDEKDTQYF; abundance: many; v_gene: TRBV10-3; d_gene: -; len: 15; j_gene: TRBJ2-3
CDR3nt: TGCGCCAGCAGCTTGGGAACGTTTAACACTGAAGCTTTCTTT; CDR3aa: CASSLGTFNTEAFF; abundance: -; v_gene: TRBV5-1; d_gene: -; len: 14; j_gene: TRBJ1-1
CDR3nt: TGCGCCAGCAGCGCGCCGGGTGCAGATACGCAGTATTTT; CDR3aa: CASSAPGADTQYF; abundance: many; v_gene: TRBV5-1; d_gene: -; len: 13; j_gene: TRBJ2-3
CDR3nt: TGTGCCAGCAGCTTATACGCGGGGGGCCCCGAGCAGTTCTTC; CDR3aa: CASSLYAGGPEQFF; abundance: -; v_gene: TRBV7-2; d_gene: TRBD2; len: 14; j_gene: TRBJ2-1
CDR3nt: TGTGCCAGCAGACCCACCCCCAGGGCGGGTACAGATACGCAGTATTTT; CDR3aa: CASRPTPRAGTDTQYF; abundance: -; v_gene: TRBV27; d_gene: -; len: 16; j_gene: TRBJ2-3
CDR3nt: TGTGCCAGCAGCTTAACGGACAGGGGAATCTCAGATACGCAGTATTTT; CDR3aa: CASSLTDRGISDTQYF; abundance: many; v_gene: TRBV7-3; d_gene: TRBD1; len: 16; j_gene: TRBJ2-3
CDR3nt: TGCGCCAGCAGGGACGGGACAGGGCCCTACGAGCAGTACTTC; CDR3aa: CASRDGTGPYEQYF; abundance: few; v_gene: TRBV5-1; d_gene: TRBD1; len: 14; j_gene: TRBJ2-7
CDR3nt: TGTGCCAGCTCCCGGCAGGGAACCGGTACCCTGGAAGCTTTCTTT; CDR3aa: CASSRQGTGTLEAFF; abundance: many; v_gene: TRBV18; d_gene: -; len: 15; j_gene: TRBJ1-1
CDR3nt: TGTGCCAGCAGCCTAACTAGCGGGGGGGCAGGTTTCGGAGAGACCCAGTACTTC; CDR3aa: CASSLTSGGAGFGETQYF; abundance: -; v_gene: TRBV7-2; d_gene: TRBD2; len: 18; j_gene: TRBJ2-5
CDR3nt: TGTGCCAGCAGTTACTCGACGGGGGGCGTCTCCTACGAGCAGTACTTC; CDR3aa: CASSYSTGGVSYEQYF; abundance: few; v_gene: TRBV6-2/TRBV6-3; d_gene: -; len: 16; j_gene: TRBJ2-7
CDR3nt: TGTGCCAGCAGCTATACGCCGGGTCCGAACACTGAAGCTTTCTTT; CDR3aa: CASSYTPGPNTEAFF; abundance: -; v_gene: TRBV27; d_gene: -; len: 15; j_gene: TRBJ1-1
CDR3nt: TGTGCCAGCAGTTCCGTTTGGTCGGTCTACGAGCAGTACTTC; CDR3aa: CASSSVWSVYEQYF; abundance: many; v_gene: TRBV6-5; d_gene: -; len: 14; j_gene: TRBJ2-7
CDR3nt: TGTGCCAGCAGCCAACAGGGGGCTAATCAGCCCCAGCATTTT; CDR3aa: CASSQQGANQPQHF; abundance: -; v_gene: TRBV4-2; d_gene: TRBD1; len: 14; j_gene: TRBJ1-5